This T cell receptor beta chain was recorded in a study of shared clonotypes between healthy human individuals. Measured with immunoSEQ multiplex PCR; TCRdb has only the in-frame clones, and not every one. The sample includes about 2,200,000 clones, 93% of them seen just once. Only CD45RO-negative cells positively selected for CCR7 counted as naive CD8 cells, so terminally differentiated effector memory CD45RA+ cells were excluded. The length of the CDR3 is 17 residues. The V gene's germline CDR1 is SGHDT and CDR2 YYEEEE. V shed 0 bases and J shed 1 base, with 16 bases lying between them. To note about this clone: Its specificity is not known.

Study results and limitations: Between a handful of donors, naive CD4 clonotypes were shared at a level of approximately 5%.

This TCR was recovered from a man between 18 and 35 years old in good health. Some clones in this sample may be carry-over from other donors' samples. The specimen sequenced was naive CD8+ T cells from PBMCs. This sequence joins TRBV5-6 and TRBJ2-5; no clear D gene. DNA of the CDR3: TGTGCCAGCAGCTTGGATCCCAGCCCGGAGTTCCAAGAGACCCAGTACTTC. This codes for CASSLDPSPEFQETQYF.